A selection of T cell receptor beta chains follows, all from one sample in a study of vaccination effects on CD4 cells after COVID-19. Their antigen targets remain unknown. Sequencing used immunoSEQ multiplex PCR; TCRdb keeps in-frame clones, though not all of them. The sample yields around 63,000 clones, about 80% seen once. The specimen was CD4+ T cells from PBMCs cultured with HCoV-OC43 spike peptides, collected before COVID-19 vaccination. Every receptor here comes from a human donor who received a COVID-19 vaccine. The conserved cysteine and the conserved F or W are not part of the CDR3 here. Each record gives: V gene, J gene, CDR3 protein.

V gene: TRBV19
J gene: TRBJ2-6
CDR3 protein: ASSIRVSGANVLT

V gene: TRBV7-6
J gene: TRBJ2-1
CDR3 protein: ASTVAGSSYNEQF

V gene: TRBV6-5
J gene: TRBJ1-5
CDR3 protein: ASSWEFNQPQH

V gene: TRBV10-3
J gene: TRBJ2-5
CDR3 protein: AISLPDRDETQY

V gene: TRBV11-3
J gene: TRBJ2-5
CDR3 protein: ASSLGLWDEQGRETQY

V gene: TRBV28
J gene: TRBJ2-5
CDR3 protein: ASRVNQETQY

V gene: TRBV6-2/TRBV6-3
J gene: TRBJ2-5
CDR3 protein: ASSPGTHQETQY

V gene: TRBV3-1/TRBV3-2
J gene: TRBJ1-1
CDR3 protein: ASGQGYMNTEAF

V gene: TRBV10-3
J gene: TRBJ2-5
CDR3 protein: AISILTGPQETQY

V gene: TRBV7-3
J gene: TRBJ2-3
CDR3 protein: ASSLRGQKSDTQY

V gene: TRBV9
J gene: TRBJ1-5
CDR3 protein: ASSVGRGGQEVYSGNQPQH

V gene: TRBV5-4
J gene: TRBJ2-1
CDR3 protein: ASSLGLAGNNEQF

V gene: TRBV29-1
J gene: TRBJ2-3
CDR3 protein: SVGTSGGADTQY

V gene: TRBV3-1/TRBV3-2
J gene: TRBJ1-2
CDR3 protein: ASSLTDSNYGYT

V gene: TRBV29-1
J gene: TRBJ2-5
CDR3 protein: SVWTGGQETQY

V gene: TRBV3-1/TRBV3-2
J gene: TRBJ2-5
CDR3 protein: ASSLLSSRETQY

V gene: TRBV5-8
J gene: TRBJ2-6
CDR3 protein: ASSLGLTGVSGANVLT

V gene: TRBV24-1
J gene: TRBJ2-5
CDR3 protein: ATSDSRVGETQY

V gene: TRBV27
J gene: TRBJ2-6
CDR3 protein: ASTSWAATGANVLT

V gene: TRBV21-1
J gene: TRBJ2-6
CDR3 protein: ASSKAKAGGNSGANVLT

V gene: TRBV27
J gene: TRBJ2-1
CDR3 protein: ASSLRDGRDNEQF

V gene: TRBV6-5
J gene: TRBJ1-2
CDR3 protein: ASSPTGLGGYT

V gene: TRBV6-5
J gene: TRBJ2-1
CDR3 protein: ASRVAGGNEQF

V gene: TRBV3-1/TRBV3-2
J gene: TRBJ1-4
CDR3 protein: ASSPYRGREEKLF

V gene: TRBV6-5
J gene: TRBJ1-4
CDR3 protein: ASSYSRTGGLVKLF

V gene: TRBV7-8
J gene: TRBJ1-5
CDR3 protein: ASSPRLGSNQPQH

V gene: TRBV28
J gene: TRBJ1-5
CDR3 protein: ASGHGGRGNQPQH

V gene: TRBV10-3
J gene: TRBJ2-3
CDR3 protein: AISGRMGQGVDTQY

V gene: TRBV5-1
J gene: TRBJ2-1
CDR3 protein: ASSPSIGGVQSSYNEQF

V gene: TRBV12-5
J gene: TRBJ1-5
CDR3 protein: ASGPGPYGNQPQH

V gene: TRBV6-1
J gene: TRBJ1-3
CDR3 protein: ASSERGGSGNTIY

V gene: TRBV5-1
J gene: TRBJ1-1
CDR3 protein: ASSLVGDSDTEAF

V gene: TRBV5-1
J gene: TRBJ1-2
CDR3 protein: ASSSGRQNYGYT

V gene: TRBV4-1
J gene: TRBJ1-2
CDR3 protein: ASSQDTSGGHYGYT

V gene: TRBV18
J gene: TRBJ2-1
CDR3 protein: ASSPENSGVI

V gene: TRBV5-4
J gene: TRBJ1-3
CDR3 protein: ASSEKTRHSGNTIY

V gene: TRBV7-9
J gene: TRBJ1-5
CDR3 protein: ASSLMDRQPQH

V gene: TRBV18
J gene: TRBJ1-3
CDR3 protein: ASSPTARGNSGNTIY

V gene: TRBV30
J gene: TRBJ1-1
CDR3 protein: AWSGQSSAEAF

V gene: TRBV5-1
J gene: TRBJ1-3
CDR3 protein: ASSSGGAGNTIY

V gene: TRBV5-1
J gene: TRBJ2-1
CDR3 protein: ASSLEGRVNEQF

V gene: TRBV7-3
J gene: TRBJ2-3
CDR3 protein: ASSSFPRGGGTDTQY

V gene: TRBV30
J gene: TRBJ1-5
CDR3 protein: AWRLTAGQPQH

V gene: TRBV5-1
J gene: TRBJ2-2
CDR3 protein: ASSVSGGSNTGELF